The 10 T cell receptor beta chains below come from one sample, sequenced in a study of graft-versus-host responses after intestinal transplantation. TCRdb keeps only in-frame clones here, not all; method: immunoSEQ multiplex PCR. There are over 8,000 clones in the sample; over 90% occur only once, and 2.1% lies in the top ten. Sequenced here: PBMCs, sampled 11 days after intestinal transplantation. The receptors were sampled from a human patient who received an intestinal transplant, so some T cells may come from the graft donor.

V gene TRBV7-9 combines with J gene TRBJ2-1, with 9 bases lining up with TRBD2. Germline V gives CDR1 SEHNR, CDR2 FQNEAQ (reference sequence). The ends lost 5 bases at V and 0 bases at J; junction bases unmatched: 2. The CDR3 runs 15 residues. CDR3 protein: CASSASGASYNEQFF. The CDR3 coding sequence is TGTGCCAGCAGCGCTAGCGGGGCCTCCTACAATGAGCAGTTCTTC.

This clone showed up just once. This rearrangement joins TRBV7-2 to TRBJ2-7, with TRBD1 matching over 8 bases. From germline, CDR1 is SGHTA and CDR2 FQGNSA. This CDR3 spans 16 amino acids. V was clipped by 4 bases and J by 5 bases; unmatched bases: 13. The CDR3 protein is CASSSPVTGAYDEQYF. The DNA of the CDR3 is TGTGCCAGCAGCTCGCCCGTGACAGGGGCGTACGACGAGCAGTACTTC.

The V gene is TRBV4-1, the J gene TRBJ1-1, with D unresolved. Germline values: CDR1 MGHRA, CDR2 YSYEKL. The CDR3 runs to 14 residues. Trimming took 4 bases from V and 3 from J, leaving 12 bases between them. The CDR3 is CASSPGPGHTEAFF. DNA of the CDR3: TGCGCCAGCAGCCCTGGGCCAGGCCACACTGAAGCTTTCTTT.

CDR3 residues: CASSQVGGEDKRNNSPLHF. In DNA form, the CDR3 reads TGCGCCAGCAGCCAAGTTGGGGGGGAGGACAAGAGGAATAATTCACCCCTCCACTTT. The chain uses TRBV4-1 and TRBJ1-6; D is perhaps TRBD1 (5 bases). The CDR3 runs 19 residues. Trimming removed 1 base at V and 5 bases at J, with 21 bases between. Germline V gives CDR1 MGHRA, CDR2 YSYEKL.

In this sample, this clone turned up a few times. The chain links TRBV7-2 to TRBJ2-1; 8 bases are a match to TRBD2. Germline loops: CDR1 SGHTA, CDR2 FQGNSA. The CDR3 covers 14 residues. V shed 5 bases and J 5 bases; nucleotides not matched to a gene: 5. CDR3 in amino acids: CASSTWTSNNEQFF. The CDR3 nucleotides read TGTGCCAGCAGCACGTGGACTAGCAACAATGAGCAGTTCTTC.

The J gene is TRBJ1-2, the V gene TRBV2, with TRBD1 identical over 8 bases. CDR3 length equals 13 residues. Trimming at V came to 5 bases and at J to 4 bases, leaving 3 bases not matched to a gene. Germline CDR1 is SNHLY and CDR2 is FYNNEI. CDR3 in amino acids: CASSPTGVYGYTF. The CDR3 DNA is TGTGCCAGCAGTCCGACAGGGGTCTATGGCTACACCTTC.

The V call is TRBV11-2, the J call TRBJ2-5, with 8 bases fitting TRBD2. Trimming at V came to 1 base and at J to 4 bases, leaving 11 bases not matched to a gene. This CDR3 contains 17 residues. Germline V lookup: CDR1 SGHAT, CDR2 FQNNGV. CDR3 in amino acids: CASSLGWALAARETQYF. The DNA of the CDR3 is TGTGCCAGCAGCTTAGGTTGGGCACTAGCGGCCCGAGAGACCCAGTACTTC.

The chain recombines TRBV9 with TRBJ1-5; TRBD1 aligns across 7 bases. Germline V gene sequence: CDR1 SGDLS, CDR2 YYNGEE. V was clipped by 3 bases and J by 3 bases; unmatched bases: 6. This CDR3 is 15 amino acids long. CDR3 bases: TGTGCCAGCAGCGCTGAGGGGGCCGCCAATCAGCCCCAGCATTTT. This sequence encodes CASSAEGAANQPQHF.

The V call is TRBV29-1, the J call TRBJ2-2, with 9 positions matching TRBD2. Germline lookup yields CDR1 SQVTM and CDR2 ANQGSEA. Trimming at V came to 3 bases and at J to 6 bases, leaving 5 bases not matched to a gene. There are 14 residues in the CDR3. The CDR3 here is CSVEGSGSAGELFF. The DNA of the CDR3 is TGCAGCGTTGAGGGTAGCGGGAGTGCCGGGGAGCTGTTTTTT.

The rearrangement joins TRBV28 to TRBJ1-1, with D perhaps matching TRBD1 (6 bases). Deletions cut 2 bases from V and 7 bases from J, with 20 bases between. There are 16 residues in the CDR3. CDR1 and CDR2 from the germline V gene are MDHEN and SYDVKM. The CDR3: CASSLGPAGTWVEAFF. Written as DNA, the CDR3 is TGTGCCAGCAGTTTAGGCCCGGCAGGGACATGGGTTGAAGCTTTCTTT.